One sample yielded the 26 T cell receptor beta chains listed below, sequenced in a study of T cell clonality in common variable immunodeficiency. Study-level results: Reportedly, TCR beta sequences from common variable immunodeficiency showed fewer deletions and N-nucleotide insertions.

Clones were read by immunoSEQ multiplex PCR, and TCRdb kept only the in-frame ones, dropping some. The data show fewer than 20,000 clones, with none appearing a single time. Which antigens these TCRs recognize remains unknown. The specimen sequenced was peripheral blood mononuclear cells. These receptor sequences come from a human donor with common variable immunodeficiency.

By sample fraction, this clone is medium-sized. The sequenced part of the CDR3 DNA is TGTGCCAGTAGTTCGCTGACAGGGGGGTTCGACACTGAA. Residues: CASSSLTGGFDTE. In full, the CDR3 is CASSSLTGGFDTEAFF. The rearrangement links TRBV19 to TRBJ1-1, with 9 bases lining up with TRBD1. Coverage ceases 3 residues before the CDR3 finishes, and the germline J gene fills in the end. Germline V gives CDR1 LNHDA, CDR2 SQIVND (reference sequence). Trimming at V came to 5 bases and at J to 3 bases, leaving 10 bases not matched to a gene. This CDR3 comprises 16 residues.

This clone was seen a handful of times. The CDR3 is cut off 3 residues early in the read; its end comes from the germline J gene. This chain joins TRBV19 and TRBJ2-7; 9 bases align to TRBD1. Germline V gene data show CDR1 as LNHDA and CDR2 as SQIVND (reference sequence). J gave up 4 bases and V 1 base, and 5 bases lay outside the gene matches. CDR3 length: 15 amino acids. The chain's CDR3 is CASSIVGDRAYEQYF. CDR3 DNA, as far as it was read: TGTGCCAGTAGTATAGTCGGGGACAGGGCTTACGAG.

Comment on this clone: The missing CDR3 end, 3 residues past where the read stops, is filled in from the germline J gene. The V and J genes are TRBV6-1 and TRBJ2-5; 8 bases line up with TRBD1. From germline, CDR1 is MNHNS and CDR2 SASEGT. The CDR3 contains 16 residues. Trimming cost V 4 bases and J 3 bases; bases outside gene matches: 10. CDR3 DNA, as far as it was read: TGTGCCAGCAGTGCACAGGGGGTTCATCGCGAAGAGACC. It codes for CASSAQGVHREET. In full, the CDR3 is CASSAQGVHREETQYF.

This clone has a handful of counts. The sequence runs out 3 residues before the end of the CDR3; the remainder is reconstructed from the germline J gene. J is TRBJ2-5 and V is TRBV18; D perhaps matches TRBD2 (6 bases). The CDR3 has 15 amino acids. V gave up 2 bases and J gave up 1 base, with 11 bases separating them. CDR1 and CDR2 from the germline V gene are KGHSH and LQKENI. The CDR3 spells CASSPSAGTQETQYF. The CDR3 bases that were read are TGTGCCAGCTCACCAAGCGCGGGGACCCAAGAGACC.

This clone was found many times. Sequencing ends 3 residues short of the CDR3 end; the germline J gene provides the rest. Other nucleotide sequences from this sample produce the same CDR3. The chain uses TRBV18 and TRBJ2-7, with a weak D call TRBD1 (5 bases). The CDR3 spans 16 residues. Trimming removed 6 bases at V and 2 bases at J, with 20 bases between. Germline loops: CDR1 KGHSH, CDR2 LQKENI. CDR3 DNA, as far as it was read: TGTGCCAGCTCCACTACGCAGGGTAAGGTGGCCTACGAG. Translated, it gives CASSTTQGKVAYE. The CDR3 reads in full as CASSTTQGKVAYEQYF. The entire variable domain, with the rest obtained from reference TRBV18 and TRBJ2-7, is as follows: NAGVMQNPRHLVRRRGQEARLRCSPMKGHSHVYWYRQLPEEGLKFMVYLQKENIIDESGMPKERFSAEFPKEGPSILRIQQVVRGDSAAYFCASSTTQGKVAYEQYFGPGTRLTVT.

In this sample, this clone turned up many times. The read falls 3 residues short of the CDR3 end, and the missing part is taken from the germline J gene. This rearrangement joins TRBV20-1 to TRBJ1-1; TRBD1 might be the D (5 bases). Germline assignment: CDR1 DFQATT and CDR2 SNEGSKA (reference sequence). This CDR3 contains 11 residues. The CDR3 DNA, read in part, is TGCAGTGCTAGAGGGGCAGGGGAA. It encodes CSARGAGE. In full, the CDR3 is CSARGAGEAFF.

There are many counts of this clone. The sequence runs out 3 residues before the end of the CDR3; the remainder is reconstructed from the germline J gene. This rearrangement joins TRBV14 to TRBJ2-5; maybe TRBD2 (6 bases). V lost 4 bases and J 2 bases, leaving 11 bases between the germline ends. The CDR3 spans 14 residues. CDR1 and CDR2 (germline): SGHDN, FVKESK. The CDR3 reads CASSRLDYQETQYF. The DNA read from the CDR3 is TGTGCCAGCAGCCGCCTGGACTATCAAGAGACC.

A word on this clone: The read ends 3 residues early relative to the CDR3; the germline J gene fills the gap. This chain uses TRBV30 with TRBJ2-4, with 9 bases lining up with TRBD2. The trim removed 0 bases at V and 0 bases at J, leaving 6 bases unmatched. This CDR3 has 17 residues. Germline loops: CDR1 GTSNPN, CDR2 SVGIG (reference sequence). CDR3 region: CAWSVPHSGGAKNIQYF. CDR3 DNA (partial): TGTGCCTGGAGTGTACCCCATAGCGGGGGAGCCAAAAACATT.

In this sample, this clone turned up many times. The covered CDR3 bases are TGTGCCTGGAGTCCTAGCGGGGTCCAAGAGACC. Protein sequence: CAWSPSGVQET. The full CDR3 reads CAWSPSGVQETQYF. The genes are TRBV30 and TRBJ2-5, with 9 bases matching TRBD2. The CDR3 extends 3 residues past the end of the read, so its final part is completed from the germline J gene. The ends lost 2 bases at V and 1 base at J; junction bases unmatched: 2. The germline gives CDR1 GTSNPN, CDR2 SVGIG (reference sequence). This CDR3 comprises 14 residues.

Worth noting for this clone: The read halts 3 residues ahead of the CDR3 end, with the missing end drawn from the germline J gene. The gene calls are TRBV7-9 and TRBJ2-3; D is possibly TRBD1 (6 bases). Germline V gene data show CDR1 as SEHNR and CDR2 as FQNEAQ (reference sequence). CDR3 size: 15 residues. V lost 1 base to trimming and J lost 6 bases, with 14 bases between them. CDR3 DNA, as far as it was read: TGTGCCAGCAGCTTAGGATCAGGGGTTGCGGATACG. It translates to CASSLGSGVADT. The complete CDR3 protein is CASSLGSGVADTQYF.

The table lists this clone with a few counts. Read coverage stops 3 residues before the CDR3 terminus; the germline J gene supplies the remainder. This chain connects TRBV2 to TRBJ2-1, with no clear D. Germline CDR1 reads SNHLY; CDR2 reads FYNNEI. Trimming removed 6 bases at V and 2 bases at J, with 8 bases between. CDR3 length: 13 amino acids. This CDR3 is CASRAQAYNEQFF. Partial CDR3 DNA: TGTGCCAGCAGGGCCCAGGCCTACAATGAG.

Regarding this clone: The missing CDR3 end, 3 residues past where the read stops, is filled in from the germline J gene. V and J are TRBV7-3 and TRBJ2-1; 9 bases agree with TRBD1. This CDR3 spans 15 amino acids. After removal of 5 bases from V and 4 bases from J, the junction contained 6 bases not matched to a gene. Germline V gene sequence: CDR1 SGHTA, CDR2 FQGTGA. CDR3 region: CASSTNRGQYNEQFF. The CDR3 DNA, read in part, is TGTGCCAGCAGCACCAACAGGGGGCAATACAATGAG.

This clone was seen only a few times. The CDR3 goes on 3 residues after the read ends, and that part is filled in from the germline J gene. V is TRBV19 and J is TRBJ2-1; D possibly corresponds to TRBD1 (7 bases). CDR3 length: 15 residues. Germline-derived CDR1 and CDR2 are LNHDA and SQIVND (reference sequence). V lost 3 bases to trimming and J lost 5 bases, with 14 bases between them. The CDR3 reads CASSIAGGLNNEQFF. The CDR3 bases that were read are TGTGCCAGTAGTATCGCAGGGGGGCTAAACAATGAG.

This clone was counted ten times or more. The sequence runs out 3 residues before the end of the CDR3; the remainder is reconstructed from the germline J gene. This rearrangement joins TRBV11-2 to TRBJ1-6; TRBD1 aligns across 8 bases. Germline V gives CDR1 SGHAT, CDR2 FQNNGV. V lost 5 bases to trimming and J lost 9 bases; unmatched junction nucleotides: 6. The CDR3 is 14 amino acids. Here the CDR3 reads CASSLGQGPSPLHF. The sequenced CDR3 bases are TGTGCCAGCAGCCTCGGACAGGGACCTTCACCC. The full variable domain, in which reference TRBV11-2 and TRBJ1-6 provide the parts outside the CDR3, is EAGVAQSPRYKIIEKRQSVAFWCNPISGHATLYWYQQILGQGPKLLIQFQNNGVVDDSQLPKDRFSAERLKGVDSTLKIQPAKLEDSAVYLCASSLGQGPSPLHFGNGTRLTVT.

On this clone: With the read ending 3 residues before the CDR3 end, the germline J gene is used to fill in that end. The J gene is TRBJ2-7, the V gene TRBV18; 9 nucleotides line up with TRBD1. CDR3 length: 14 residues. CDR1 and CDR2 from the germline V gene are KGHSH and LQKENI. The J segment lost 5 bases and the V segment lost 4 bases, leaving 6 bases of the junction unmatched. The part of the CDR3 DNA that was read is TGTGCCAGCTCACGGGGACAGGGCGGCCACGAG. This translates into CASSRGQGGHE. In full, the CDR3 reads CASSRGQGGHEQYF.

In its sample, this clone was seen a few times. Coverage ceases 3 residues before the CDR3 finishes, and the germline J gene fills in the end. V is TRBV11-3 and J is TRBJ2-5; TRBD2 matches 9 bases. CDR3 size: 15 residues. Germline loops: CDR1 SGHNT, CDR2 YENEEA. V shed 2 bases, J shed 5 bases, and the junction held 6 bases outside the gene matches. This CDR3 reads CASSLRRGGPETQYF. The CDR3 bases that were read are TGTGCCAGCAGCTTAAGGCGGGGGGGCCCGGAGACC.

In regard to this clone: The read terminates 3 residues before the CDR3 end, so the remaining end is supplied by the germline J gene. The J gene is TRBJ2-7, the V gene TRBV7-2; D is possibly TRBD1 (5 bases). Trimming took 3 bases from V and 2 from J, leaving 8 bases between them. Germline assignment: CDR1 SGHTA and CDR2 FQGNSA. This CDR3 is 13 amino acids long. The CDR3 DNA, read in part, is TGTGCCAGCAGCTTCGACAGAACCTACGAG. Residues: CASSFDRTYE. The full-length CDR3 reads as CASSFDRTYEQYF.

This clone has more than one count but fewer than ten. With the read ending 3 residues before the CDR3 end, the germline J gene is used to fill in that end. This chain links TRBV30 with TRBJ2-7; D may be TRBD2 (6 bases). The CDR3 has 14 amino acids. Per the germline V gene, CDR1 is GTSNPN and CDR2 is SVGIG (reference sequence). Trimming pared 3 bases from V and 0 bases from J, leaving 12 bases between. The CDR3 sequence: CAWRGGALSYEQYF. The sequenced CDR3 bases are TGTGCCTGGAGAGGAGGGGCACTCTCCTACGAG. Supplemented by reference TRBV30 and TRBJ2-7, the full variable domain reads SQTIHQWPATLVQPVGSPLSLECTVEGTSNPNLYWYRQAAGRGLQLLFYSVGIGQISSEVPQNLSASRPQDRQFILSSKKLLLSDSGFYLCAWRGGALSYEQYFGPGTRLTVT.

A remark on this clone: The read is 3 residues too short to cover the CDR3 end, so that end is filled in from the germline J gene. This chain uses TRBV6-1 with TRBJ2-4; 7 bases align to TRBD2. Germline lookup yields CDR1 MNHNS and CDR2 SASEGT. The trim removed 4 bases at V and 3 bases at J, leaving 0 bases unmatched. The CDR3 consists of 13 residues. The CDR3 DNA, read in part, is TGTGCCAGCAGTGCGGGGGGCAAAAACATT. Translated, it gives CASSAGGKNI. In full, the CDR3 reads CASSAGGKNIQYF.

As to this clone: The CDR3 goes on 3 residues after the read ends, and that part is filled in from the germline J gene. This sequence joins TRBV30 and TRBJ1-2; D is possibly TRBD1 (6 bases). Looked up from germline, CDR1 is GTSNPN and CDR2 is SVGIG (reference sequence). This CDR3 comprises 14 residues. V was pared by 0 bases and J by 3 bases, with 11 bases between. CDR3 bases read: TGTGCCTGGAGTGTTACAGGGAAGGACTATGGC. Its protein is CAWSVTGKDYG. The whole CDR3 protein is CAWSVTGKDYGYTF.

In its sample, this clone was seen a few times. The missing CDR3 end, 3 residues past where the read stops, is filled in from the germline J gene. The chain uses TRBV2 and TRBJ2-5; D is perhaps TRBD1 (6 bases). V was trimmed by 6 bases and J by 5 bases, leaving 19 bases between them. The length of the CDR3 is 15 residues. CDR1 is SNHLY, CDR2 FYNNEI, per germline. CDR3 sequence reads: CASSGPGGRGETQYF. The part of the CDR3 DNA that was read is TGTGCCAGCAGCGGTCCTGGGGGTAGGGGGGAGACC.

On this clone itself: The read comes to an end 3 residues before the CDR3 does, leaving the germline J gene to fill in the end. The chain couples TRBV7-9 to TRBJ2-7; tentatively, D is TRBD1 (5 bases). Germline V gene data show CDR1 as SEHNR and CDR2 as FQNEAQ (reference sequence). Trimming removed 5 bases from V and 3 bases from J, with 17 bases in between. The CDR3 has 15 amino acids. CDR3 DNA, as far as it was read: TGTGCCAGCAGCCCGTGGCAGGGCATAAACTACGAG. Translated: CASSPWQGINYE. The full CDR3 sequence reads CASSPWQGINYEQYF.

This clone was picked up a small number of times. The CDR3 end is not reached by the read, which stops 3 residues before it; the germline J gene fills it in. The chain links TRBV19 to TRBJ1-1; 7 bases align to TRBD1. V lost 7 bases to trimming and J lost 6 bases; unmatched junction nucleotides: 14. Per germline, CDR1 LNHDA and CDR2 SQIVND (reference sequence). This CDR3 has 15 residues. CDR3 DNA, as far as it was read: TGTGCCAGTAACAAATCGACAGGGAGGGCTTCTGAA. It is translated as CASNKSTGRASE. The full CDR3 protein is CASNKSTGRASEAFF.

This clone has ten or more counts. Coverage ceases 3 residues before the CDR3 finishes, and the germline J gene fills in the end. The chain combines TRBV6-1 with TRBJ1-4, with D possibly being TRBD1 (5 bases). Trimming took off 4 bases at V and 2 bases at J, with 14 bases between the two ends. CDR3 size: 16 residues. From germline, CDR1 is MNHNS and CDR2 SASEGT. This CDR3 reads CASSARRVITNEKLFF. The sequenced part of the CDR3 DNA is TGTGCCAGCAGTGCTCGCAGGGTAATCACTAATGAAAAA.

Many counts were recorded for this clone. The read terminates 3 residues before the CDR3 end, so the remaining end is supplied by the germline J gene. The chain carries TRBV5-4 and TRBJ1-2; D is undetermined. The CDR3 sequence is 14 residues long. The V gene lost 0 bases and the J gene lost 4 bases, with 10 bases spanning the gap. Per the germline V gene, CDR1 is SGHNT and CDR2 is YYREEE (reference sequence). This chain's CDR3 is CASSLETIPYGYTF. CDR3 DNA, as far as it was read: TGTGCCAGCAGCTTGGAGACAATCCCCTATGGC.

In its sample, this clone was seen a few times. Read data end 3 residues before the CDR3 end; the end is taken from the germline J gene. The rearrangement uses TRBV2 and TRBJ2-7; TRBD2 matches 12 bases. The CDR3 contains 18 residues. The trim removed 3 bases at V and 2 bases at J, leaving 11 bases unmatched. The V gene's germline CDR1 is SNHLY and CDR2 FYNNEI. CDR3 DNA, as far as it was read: TGTGCCAGCAGTGACCTCCCCCCGCTAGCGGGGGGGCCCTACGAG. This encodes CASSDLPPLAGGPYE. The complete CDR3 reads CASSDLPPLAGGPYEQYF.